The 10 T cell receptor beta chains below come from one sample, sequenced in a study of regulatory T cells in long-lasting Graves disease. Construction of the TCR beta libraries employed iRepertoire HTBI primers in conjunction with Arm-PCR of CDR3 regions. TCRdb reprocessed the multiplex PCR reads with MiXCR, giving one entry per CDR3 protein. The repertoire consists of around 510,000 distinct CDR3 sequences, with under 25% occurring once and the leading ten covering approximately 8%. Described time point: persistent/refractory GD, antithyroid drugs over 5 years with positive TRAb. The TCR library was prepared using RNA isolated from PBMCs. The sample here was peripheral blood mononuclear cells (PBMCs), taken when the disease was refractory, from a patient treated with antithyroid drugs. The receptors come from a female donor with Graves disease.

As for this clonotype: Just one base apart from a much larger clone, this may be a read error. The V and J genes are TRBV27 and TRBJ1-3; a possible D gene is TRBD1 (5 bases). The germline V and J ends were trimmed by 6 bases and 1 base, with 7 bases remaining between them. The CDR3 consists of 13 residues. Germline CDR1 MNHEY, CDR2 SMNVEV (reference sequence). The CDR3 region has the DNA TGTGCCAGCAGGAGACAGTCTGGAAACACCATATATTTT. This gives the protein CASRRQSGNTIYF.

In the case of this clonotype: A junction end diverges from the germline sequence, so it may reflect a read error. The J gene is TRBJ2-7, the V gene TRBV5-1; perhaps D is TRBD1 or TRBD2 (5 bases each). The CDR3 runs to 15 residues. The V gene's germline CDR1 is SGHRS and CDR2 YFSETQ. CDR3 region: CASSFQPAEGMRGHF. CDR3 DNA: TGCGCCAGCAGCTTTCAGCCGGCCGAGGGGATGAGGGGCCATTTC.

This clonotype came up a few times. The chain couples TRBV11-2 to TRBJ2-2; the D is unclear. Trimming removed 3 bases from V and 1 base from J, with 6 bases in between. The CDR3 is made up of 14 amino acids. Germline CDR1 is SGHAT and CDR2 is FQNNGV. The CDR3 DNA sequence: TGTGCCAGCAGCTTGAACATGAACACCGGGGAGCTGTTTTTT. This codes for CASSLNMNTGELFF.

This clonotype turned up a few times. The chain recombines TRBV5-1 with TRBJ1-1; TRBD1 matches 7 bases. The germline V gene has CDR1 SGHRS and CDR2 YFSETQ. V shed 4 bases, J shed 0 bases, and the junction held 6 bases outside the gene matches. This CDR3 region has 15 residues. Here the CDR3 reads CASSRGTEMNTEAFF. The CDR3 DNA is TGCGCCAGCAGCCGCGGGACAGAGATGAACACTGAAGCTTTCTTT. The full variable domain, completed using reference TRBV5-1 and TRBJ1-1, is KAGVTQTPRYLIKTRGQQVTLSCSPISGHRSVSWYQQTPGQGLQFLFEYFSETQRNKGNFPGRFSGRQFSNSRSEMNVSTLELGDSALYLCASSRGTEMNTEAFFGQGTRLTVV.

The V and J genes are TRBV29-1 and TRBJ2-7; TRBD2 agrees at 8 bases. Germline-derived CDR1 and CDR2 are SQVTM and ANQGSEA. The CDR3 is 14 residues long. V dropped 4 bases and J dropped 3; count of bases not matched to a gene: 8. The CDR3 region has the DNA TGCAGCGTTGTGTTAGCGGGGAGCATCTACGAGCAGTACTTC. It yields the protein CSVVLAGSIYEQYF.

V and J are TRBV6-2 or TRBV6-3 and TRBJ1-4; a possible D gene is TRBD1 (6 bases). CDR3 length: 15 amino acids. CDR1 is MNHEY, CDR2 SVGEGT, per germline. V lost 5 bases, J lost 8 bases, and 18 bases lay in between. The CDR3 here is CASSTDVYGTEKLFF. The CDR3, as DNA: TGTGCCAGCAGTACCGACGTTTATGGGACAGAAAAACTGTTTTTT.

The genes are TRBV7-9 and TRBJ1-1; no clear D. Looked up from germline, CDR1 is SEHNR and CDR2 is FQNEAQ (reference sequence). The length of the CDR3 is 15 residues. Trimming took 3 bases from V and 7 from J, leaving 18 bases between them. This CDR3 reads CASSFTPGSRYEAFF. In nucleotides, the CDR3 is TGTGCCAGCAGCTTTACCCCGGGGAGCAGATATGAAGCTTTCTTT.

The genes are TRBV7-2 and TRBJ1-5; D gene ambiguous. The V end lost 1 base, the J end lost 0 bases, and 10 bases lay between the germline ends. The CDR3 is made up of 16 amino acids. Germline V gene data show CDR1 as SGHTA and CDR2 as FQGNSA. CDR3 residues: CASSLGEHYSNQPQHF. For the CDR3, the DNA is TGTGCCAGCAGCTTAGGGGAGCATTATAGCAATCAGCCCCAGCATTTT.

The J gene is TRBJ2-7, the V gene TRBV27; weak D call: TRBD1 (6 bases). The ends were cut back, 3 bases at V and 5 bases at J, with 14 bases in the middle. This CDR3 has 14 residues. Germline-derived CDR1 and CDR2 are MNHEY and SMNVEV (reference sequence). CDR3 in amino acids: CASSLTGATHEQYF. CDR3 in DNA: TGTGCCAGCAGTTTGACAGGAGCAACCCACGAGCAGTACTTC.

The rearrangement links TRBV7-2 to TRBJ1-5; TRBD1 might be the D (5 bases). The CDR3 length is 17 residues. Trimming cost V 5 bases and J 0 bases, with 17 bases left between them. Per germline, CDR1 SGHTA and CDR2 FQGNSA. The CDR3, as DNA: TGTGCCAGCAGCGCCCGGACACGGCCTTATAGCAATCAGCCCCAGCATTTT. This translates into CASSARTRPYSNQPQHF.